This T cell receptor (beta chain) stems from a study of blood T cell repertoires in COVID-19. Clones were read by immunoSEQ multiplex PCR, and TCRdb kept only the in-frame ones, dropping some. The repertoire has approximately 66,000 clones, almost 90% of them found once; the top ten carry around 21%. The receptor's source is a woman between 45 and 65 years old with active or convalescent COVID-19. Sequenced material: peripheral blood.

CDR3 protein: CASRRGQGVDYGYTF. DNA for the CDR3: TGTGCCAGCAGACGGGGACAGGGGGTCGACTATGGCTACACCTTC. This rearrangement joins TRBV6-5 to TRBJ1-2; the match to TRBD1 covers 11 bases. V lost 6 bases to trimming and J lost 3 bases; unmatched junction nucleotides: 6. This CDR3 has 15 residues. Germline CDR1 MNHEY, CDR2 SVGAGI.